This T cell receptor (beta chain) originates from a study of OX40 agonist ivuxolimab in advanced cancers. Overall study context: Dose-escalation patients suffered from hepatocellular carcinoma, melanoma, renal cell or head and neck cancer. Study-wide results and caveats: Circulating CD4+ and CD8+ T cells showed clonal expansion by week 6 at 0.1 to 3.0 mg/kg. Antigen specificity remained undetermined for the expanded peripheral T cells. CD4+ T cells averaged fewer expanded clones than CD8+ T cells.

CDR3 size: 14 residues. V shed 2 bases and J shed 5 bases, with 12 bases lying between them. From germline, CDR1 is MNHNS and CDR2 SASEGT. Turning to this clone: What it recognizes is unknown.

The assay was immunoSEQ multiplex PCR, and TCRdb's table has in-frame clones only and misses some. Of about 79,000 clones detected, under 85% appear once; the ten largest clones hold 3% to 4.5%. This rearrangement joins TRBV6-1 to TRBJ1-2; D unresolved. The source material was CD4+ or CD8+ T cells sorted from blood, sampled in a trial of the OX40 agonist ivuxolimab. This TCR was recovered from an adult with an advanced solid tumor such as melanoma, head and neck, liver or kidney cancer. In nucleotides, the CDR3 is TGTGCCAGCAGTGAACTGGGCGGATCATATGGCTACACCTTC. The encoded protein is CASSELGGSYGYTF.